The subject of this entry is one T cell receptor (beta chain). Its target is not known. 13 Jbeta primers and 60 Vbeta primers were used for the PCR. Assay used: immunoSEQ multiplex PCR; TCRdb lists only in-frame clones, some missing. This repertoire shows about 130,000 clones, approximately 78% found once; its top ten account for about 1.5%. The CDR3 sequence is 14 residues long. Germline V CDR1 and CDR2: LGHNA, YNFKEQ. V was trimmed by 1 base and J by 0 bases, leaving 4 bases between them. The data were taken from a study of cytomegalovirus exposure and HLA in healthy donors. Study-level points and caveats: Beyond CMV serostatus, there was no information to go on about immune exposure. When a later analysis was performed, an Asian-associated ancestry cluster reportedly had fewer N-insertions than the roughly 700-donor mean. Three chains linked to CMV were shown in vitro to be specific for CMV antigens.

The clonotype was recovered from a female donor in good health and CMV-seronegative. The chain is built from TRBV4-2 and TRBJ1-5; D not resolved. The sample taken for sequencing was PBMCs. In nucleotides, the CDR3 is TGTGCCAGCAGCCAAGCCGTTAGCAATCAGCCCCAGCATTTT. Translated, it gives CASSQAVSNQPQHF.